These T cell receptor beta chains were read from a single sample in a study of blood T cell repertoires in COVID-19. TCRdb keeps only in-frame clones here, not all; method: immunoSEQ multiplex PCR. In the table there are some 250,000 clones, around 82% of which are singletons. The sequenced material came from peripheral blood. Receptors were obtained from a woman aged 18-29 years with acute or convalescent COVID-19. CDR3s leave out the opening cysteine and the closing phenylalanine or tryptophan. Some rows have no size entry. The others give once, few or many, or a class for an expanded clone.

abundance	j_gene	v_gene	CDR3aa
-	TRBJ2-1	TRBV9	ASSAQGQEQF
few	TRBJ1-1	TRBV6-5	ASSRTAGAGTEAF
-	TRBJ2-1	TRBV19	ASSIPTGTASYNEQF
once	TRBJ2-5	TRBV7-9	ASSSSTGETQY
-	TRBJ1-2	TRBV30	AWNPDRVGYGYT
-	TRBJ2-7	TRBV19	ASSIGVRPTRTYEQY
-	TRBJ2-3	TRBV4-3	ASSQRGRGTDTQY
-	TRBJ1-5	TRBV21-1	ASSKGQSNQPQH
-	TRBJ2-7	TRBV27	ASSFSHSYEQY
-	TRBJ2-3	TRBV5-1	ASSWQATTDTQY
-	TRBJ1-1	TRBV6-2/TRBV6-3	ASSYSTRVSKNPGGTEAF
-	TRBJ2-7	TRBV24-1	ATSVGAGSSYEQY
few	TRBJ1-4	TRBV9	ASSVGHSYNEKLF
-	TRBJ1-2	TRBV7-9	ASSLGPQGYDT
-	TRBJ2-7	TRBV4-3	ASSWQRENYEQY